Here is one T cell receptor beta chain with its context. Its antigen is unidentified. These data originate in a study of OX40 agonist ivuxolimab in advanced cancers. Overall study context: Treatment received earlier with anti-PD-1, anti-PD-L1 or anti-CTLA-4 agents was allowed, and under 50% had some.

The study, taken as a whole, reports: It was not determined which antigens were specifically recognized by the peripheral T cells that had undergone clonal expansion. At 0.1 to 3.0 mg/kg and by week 6, CD4+ and CD8+ T cells in the blood had expanded clonally.

Clones were read by immunoSEQ multiplex PCR, and TCRdb kept only the in-frame ones, dropping some. The table lists 65,000 or so clones, roughly 85% of them singletons. This CDR3 contains 12 residues. CDR1 and CDR2 from the germline V gene are SSHAT and FNYEAQ (reference sequence). Trimming pared 5 bases from V and 7 bases from J, leaving 11 bases between. The clonotype was recovered from an adult with an advanced solid tumor such as melanoma, head and neck, liver or kidney cancer. Here the sequenced sample was CD4+ or CD8+ T cells sorted from blood, taken in a trial of the OX40 agonist ivuxolimab. The chain combines TRBV7-7 with TRBJ2-5; a possible D gene is TRBD2 (5 bases). CDR3 residues: CASSPPGMTQYF. The CDR3 bases are TGTGCCAGCAGCCCTCCGGGAATGACCCAGTACTTC.